A selection of T cell receptor beta chains follows, all from one sample in a study of blood T cell repertoires in COVID-19. Sequencing used immunoSEQ multiplex PCR; TCRdb keeps in-frame clones, though not all of them. This repertoire shows under 300,000 clones, 70% to 90% found once; its top ten account for roughly 9.6%. The material sequenced was peripheral blood. All receptors derive from a woman between 70 and 85 years old with acute or convalescent COVID-19. Both conserved end residues are part of each CDR3. Each record gives: D gene, J gene, clone size, V gene, CDR3 DNA, CDR3 protein. The D gene is left open where the match is weak. The size field is filled for only some rows; it gives once, few, many or a size class.

NA,TRBJ2-7,NA,TRBV15,TGTGCCACCAGCAGAGATCAGAACAGGGAACCTTACGAGCAGTACTTC,CATSRDQNREPYEQYF
NA,TRBJ1-1,NA,TRBV7-2,TGTGCCAGCAGCTTCACTGCAGGGGCGAACACTGAAGCTTTCTTT,CASSFTAGANTEAFF
TRBD2,TRBJ2-3,once,TRBV5-1,TGCGCCAGCAGCTTGGCCCCGGTGTCTAGCGGGGGGTACACAGATACGCAGTATTTT,CASSLAPVSSGGYTDTQYF
NA,TRBJ2-1,NA,TRBV5-4,TGTGCCAGCAGCTTGAGTTGGAGCGATGAGCAGTTCTTC,CASSLSWSDEQFF
TRBD1,TRBJ1-1,NA,TRBV5-1,TGCGCCAGCAGCTTGGTTGGGACAGGGTCTGAAGCTTTCTTT,CASSLVGTGSEAFF
TRBD1,TRBJ2-1,NA,TRBV10-3,TGTGCCATCAGCGCTCACCGGGACAGCTCCTACAATGAGCAGTTCTTC,CAISAHRDSSYNEQFF
NA,TRBJ2-7,NA,TRBV5-5,TGTGCCAGCAGCTCATTCGGGACAAACTACGAGCAGTACTTC,CASSSFGTNYEQYF
NA,TRBJ2-5,NA,TRBV4-1,TGCGCCAGCAGCCAAGGGGGACTTGACCAAGAGACCCAGTACTTC,CASSQGGLDQETQYF
NA,TRBJ2-2,NA,TRBV11-2,TGTGCCAGCAGCCGCCTCAGGATACACACCGGGGAGCTGTTTTTT,CASSRLRIHTGELFF
NA,TRBJ1-1,NA,TRBV7-9,TGTGCCAGCAGATACGGACAGCTGAACACTGAAGCTTTCTTT,CASRYGQLNTEAFF
TRBD2,TRBJ2-3,NA,TRBV30,TGTGCCTGGACCAGAGGGCTTAGCGGGGGTTATGATACGCAGTATTTT,CAWTRGLSGGYDTQYF
NA,TRBJ1-2,NA,TRBV6-5,TGTGCCAGCAGCCCGGCGGGGCTCAATGGCTACACCTTC,CASSPAGLNGYTF
NA,TRBJ1-6,NA,TRBV18,TGTGCCAGCTCGCCTAGGGGTTCACCCCTCCACTTT,CASSPRGSPLHF
NA,TRBJ1-3,NA,TRBV6-5,TGTGCCAGCAGTTACCAGCAAGGAGACACCATATATTTT,CASSYQQGDTIYF
TRBD1,TRBJ1-2,NA,TRBV30,TGTGCCTGGATCCTGACAGGGGAGGGCTACACCTTC,CAWILTGEGYTF
NA,TRBJ2-6,NA,TRBV13,TGTGCCAGCAGCTCCTGGACAGCAACCTCTGGGGCCAACGTCCTGACTTTC,CASSSWTATSGANVLTF
TRBD2,TRBJ2-1,NA,TRBV19,TGTGCCAGTAGTATTCCCCAGGGACTAGCGGGGTACAATGAGCAGTTCTTC,CASSIPQGLAGYNEQFF
TRBD2,TRBJ2-4,NA,TRBV3-1/TRBV3-2,TGTGCCAGCAGGAGCGGGGGTTCAAACATTCAGTACTTC,CASRSGGSNIQYF
TRBD1,TRBJ2-3,NA,TRBV27,TGTGCCAGCATCCGACAGGGTAGGAACACAGATACGCAGTATTTT,CASIRQGRNTDTQYF
NA,TRBJ2-7,NA,TRBV2,TGTGCCAGCAGTGAGGGGCCAGGCTCGCTCTACGAGCAGTACTTC,CASSEGPGSLYEQYF
NA,TRBJ2-5,NA,TRBV27,TGTGCCAGCAGTTATAAGCAGGGCCGAGTAGAGACCCAGTACTTC,CASSYKQGRVETQYF
TRBD2,TRBJ2-5,NA,TRBV4-1,TGCGCCAGCAGCGCGGGACTAGCGGGGGGTGGAGAGACCCAGTACTTC,CASSAGLAGGGETQYF
TRBD2,TRBJ2-3,once,TRBV6-5,TGTGCCAGCAGCCGCGGGGGGTTTAGCGATACGCAGTATTTT,CASSRGGFSDTQYF
NA,TRBJ2-5,NA,TRBV7-3,TGTGCCAGCAGCTACTCTAGCGAAGAGACCCAGTACTTC,CASSYSSEETQYF
TRBD1,TRBJ1-3,NA,TRBV7-6,TGTGCCAGCAGCCCTACGACGGGGACAGGGGCTCTCTCTGGAAACACCATATATTTT,CASSPTTGTGALSGNTIYF
NA,TRBJ1-1,NA,TRBV30,TGTGCCTGGAACCATCGCATGAGCACTGAAGCTTTCTTT,CAWNHRMSTEAFF
NA,TRBJ1-2,NA,TRBV10-3,TGTGCCATCAGTGAATGGGGGGATAACTATGGCTACACCTTC,CAISEWGDNYGYTF
TRBD1,TRBJ2-2,NA,TRBV9,TGTGCCAGCAGCGTAGAAGGGGGCCGGGACACCGGGGAGCTGTTTTTT,CASSVEGGRDTGELFF
NA,TRBJ2-1,NA,TRBV11-3,TGTGCCAGCAGCCAGTTTCAGGGTTCCGTGGTGGGTGAGCAGTTCTTC,CASSQFQGSVVGEQFF
NA,TRBJ1-2,NA,TRBV5-1,TGCGCCAGCAGCCCCCGTGGCCATCGGGATGGCTACACCTTC,CASSPRGHRDGYTF
NA,TRBJ1-1,NA,TRBV11-2,TGTGCCAGCCCCCTTACGACGGGGAACACTGAAGCTTTCTTT,CASPLTTGNTEAFF
NA,TRBJ2-3,NA,TRBV4-1,TGCGCCAGCAGCCAAGCCAAGCTCGGTTACACAGATACGCAGTATTTT,CASSQAKLGYTDTQYF
TRBD2,TRBJ2-1,NA,TRBV6-5,TGTGCCAGCCGCCCGGGGGGGAATGAGCAGTTCTTC,CASRPGGNEQFF
NA,TRBJ1-5,NA,TRBV23-1,TGCGCCAGCAGTCGGACCAGGGTGACTAATCAGCCCCAGCATTTT,CASSRTRVTNQPQHF
TRBD1,TRBJ1-2,NA,TRBV7-2,TGTGCCAGCAGCCTCGGAGGACAGGGGGCGCGGGGCTACACCTTC,CASSLGGQGARGYTF
NA,TRBJ2-1,NA,TRBV6-4,TGTGCCAGCGTAGCAGGGCCTGGGCTAGTCACCTACAATGAGCAGTTCTTC,CASVAGPGLVTYNEQFF
TRBD1,TRBJ1-1,NA,TRBV5-1,TGCGCCAGCAGCTTTGGGGCGACCGGGACAGGGAGCACTGAAGCTTTCTTT,CASSFGATGTGSTEAFF
NA,TRBJ2-7,NA,TRBV6-6,TGTGCCAGCAGTACCCAAGGGGTCGAGCAGTACTTC,CASSTQGVEQYF
NA,TRBJ1-1,few,TRBV7-9,TGTGCCAGCAGCTTCCGGGGTCGCGGTTTGGGCACTGAAGCTTTCTTT,CASSFRGRGLGTEAFF
TRBD2,TRBJ2-1,NA,TRBV7-9,TGTGCCAGCAGCTTGGGACTAGCGGGGGGGCATAATGAGCAGTTCTTC,CASSLGLAGGHNEQFF
TRBD1,TRBJ1-3,NA,TRBV30,TGTGCCTGGAGAACAGGGGGCGGAAACACCATATATTTT,CAWRTGGGNTIYF
NA,TRBJ1-1,NA,TRBV6-5,TGTGCCGCCACTGGGGGGACTGAAGCTTTCTTT,CAATGGTEAFF
NA,TRBJ2-5,NA,TRBV7-2,TGTGCCAGCAGCTTACTGCGCCGGGAGACCCAGTACTTC,CASSLLRRETQYF
NA,TRBJ2-1,NA,TRBV3-1/TRBV3-2,TGTGCCAGCAGCCAAGGTAGGGGCCGGCGTAATGAGCAGTTCTTC,CASSQGRGRRNEQFF
NA,TRBJ1-5,NA,TRBV19,TGTGCCAGTAGTATATCAGGGGTTCGCGAGCCCCAGCATTTT,CASSISGVREPQHF
NA,TRBJ1-1,NA,TRBV11-2,TGTGCCAGCAGCTTAGAATTCAGGACTGAAGCTTTCTTT,CASSLEFRTEAFF
NA,TRBJ2-7,NA,TRBV20-1,TGCAGTGCCCGGGCGGGGCTCGAGCAGTACTTC,CSARAGLEQYF